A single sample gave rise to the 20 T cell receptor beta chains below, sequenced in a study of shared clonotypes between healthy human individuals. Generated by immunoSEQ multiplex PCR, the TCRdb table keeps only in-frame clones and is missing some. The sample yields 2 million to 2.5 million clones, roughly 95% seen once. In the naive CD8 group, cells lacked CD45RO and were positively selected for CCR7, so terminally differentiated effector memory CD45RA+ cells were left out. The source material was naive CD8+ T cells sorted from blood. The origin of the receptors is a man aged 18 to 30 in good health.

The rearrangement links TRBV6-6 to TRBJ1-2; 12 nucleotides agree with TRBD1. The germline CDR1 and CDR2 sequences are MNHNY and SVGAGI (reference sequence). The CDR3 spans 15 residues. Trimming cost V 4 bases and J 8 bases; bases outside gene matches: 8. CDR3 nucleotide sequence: TGTGCCAGCAGTTTAACCGGGACAGGGGGCGAGGGCTACACCTTC. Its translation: CASSLTGTGGEGYTF.

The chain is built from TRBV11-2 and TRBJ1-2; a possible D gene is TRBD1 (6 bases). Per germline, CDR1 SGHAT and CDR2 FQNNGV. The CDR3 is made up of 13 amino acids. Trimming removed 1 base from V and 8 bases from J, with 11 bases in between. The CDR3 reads CASSLGQAAGYTF. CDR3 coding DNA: TGTGCCAGCAGCTTAGGACAGGCGGCAGGCTACACCTTC. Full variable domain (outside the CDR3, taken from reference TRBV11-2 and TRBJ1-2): EAGVAQSPRYKIIEKRQSVAFWCNPISGHATLYWYQQILGQGPKLLIQFQNNGVVDDSQLPKDRFSAERLKGVDSTLKIQPAKLEDSAVYLCASSLGQAAGYTFGSGTRLTVV.

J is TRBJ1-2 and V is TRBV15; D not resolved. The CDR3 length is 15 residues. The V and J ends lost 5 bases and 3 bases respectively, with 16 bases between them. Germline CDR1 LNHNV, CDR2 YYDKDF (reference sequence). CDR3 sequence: CATSAERTAYYGYTF. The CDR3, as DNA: TGTGCCACCAGCGCAGAAAGGACCGCCTACTATGGCTACACCTTC.

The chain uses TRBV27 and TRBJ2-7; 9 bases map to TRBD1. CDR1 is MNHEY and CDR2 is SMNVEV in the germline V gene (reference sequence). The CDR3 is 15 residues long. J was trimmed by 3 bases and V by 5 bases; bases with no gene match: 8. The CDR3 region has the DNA TGTGCCAGCAGTGCAGGGACAGGGACTATCTACGAGCAGTACTTC. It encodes CASSAGTGTIYEQYF.

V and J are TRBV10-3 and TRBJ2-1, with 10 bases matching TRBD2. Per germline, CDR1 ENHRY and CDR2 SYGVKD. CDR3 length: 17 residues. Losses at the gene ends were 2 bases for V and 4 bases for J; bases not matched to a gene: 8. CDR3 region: CAISEGLTSGPYNEQFF. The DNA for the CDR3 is TGTGCCATCAGTGAGGGGCTGACTAGCGGGCCTTACAATGAGCAGTTCTTC.

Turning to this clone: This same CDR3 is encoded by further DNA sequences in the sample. CDR3 in DNA: TGTGCCAGCAGTTTATTAGGGTCCGACGAGCAGTACTTC. Protein product: CASSLLGSDEQYF. The rearrangement uses TRBV27 and TRBJ2-7; D remains unclear. The CDR3 sequence is 13 residues long. The germline gives CDR1 MNHEY, CDR2 SMNVEV (reference sequence). Trimming stripped 1 base from V and 5 bases from J, with 9 bases between.

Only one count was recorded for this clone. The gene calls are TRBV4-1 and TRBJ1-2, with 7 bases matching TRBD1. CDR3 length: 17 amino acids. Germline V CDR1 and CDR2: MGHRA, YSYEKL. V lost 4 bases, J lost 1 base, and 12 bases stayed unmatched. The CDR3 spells CASSRDPGQSFNYGYTF. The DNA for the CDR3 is TGCGCCAGCAGCCGAGATCCGGGACAGTCCTTTAACTATGGCTACACCTTC.

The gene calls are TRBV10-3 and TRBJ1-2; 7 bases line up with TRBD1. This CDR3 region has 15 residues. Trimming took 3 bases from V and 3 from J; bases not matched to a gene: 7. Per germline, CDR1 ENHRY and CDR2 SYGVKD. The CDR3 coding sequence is TGTGCCATCAGTGACCCTGACAGGGACTACTATGGCTACACCTTC. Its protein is CAISDPDRDYYGYTF.

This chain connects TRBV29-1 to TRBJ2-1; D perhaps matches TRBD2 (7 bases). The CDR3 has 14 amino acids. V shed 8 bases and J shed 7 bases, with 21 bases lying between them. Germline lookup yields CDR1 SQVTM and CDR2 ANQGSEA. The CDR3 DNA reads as TGCAGCCACGGAGGGGGGGGCGTGAGGAATGAGCAGTTCTTC. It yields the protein CSHGGGGVRNEQFF.

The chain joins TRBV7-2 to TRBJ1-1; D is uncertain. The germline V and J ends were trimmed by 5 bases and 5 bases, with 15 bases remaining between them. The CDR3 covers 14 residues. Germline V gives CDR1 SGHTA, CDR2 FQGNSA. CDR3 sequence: CASSPSRLFTEAFF. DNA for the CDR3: TGTGCCAGCAGCCCTAGTAGACTTTTTACTGAAGCTTTCTTT.

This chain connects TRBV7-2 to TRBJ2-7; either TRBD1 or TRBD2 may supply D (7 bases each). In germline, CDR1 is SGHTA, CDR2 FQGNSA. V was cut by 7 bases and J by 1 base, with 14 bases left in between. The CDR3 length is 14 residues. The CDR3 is CASMWQGGSYEQYF. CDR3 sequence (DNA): TGTGCCAGCATGTGGCAGGGGGGGTCCTACGAGCAGTACTTC.

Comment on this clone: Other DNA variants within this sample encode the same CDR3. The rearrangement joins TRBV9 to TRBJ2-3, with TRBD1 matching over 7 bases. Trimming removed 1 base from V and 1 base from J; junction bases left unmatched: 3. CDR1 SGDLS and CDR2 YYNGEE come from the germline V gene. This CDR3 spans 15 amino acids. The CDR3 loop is CASSVYGTGTDTQYF. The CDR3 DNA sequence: TGTGCCAGCAGCGTATATGGGACAGGCACAGATACGCAGTATTTT.

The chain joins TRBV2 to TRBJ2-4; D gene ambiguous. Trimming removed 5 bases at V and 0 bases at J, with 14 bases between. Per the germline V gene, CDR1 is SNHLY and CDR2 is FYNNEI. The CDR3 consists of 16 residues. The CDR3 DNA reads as TGTGCCAGCAGTCCCCCCCCGGACCTAGCCAAAAACATTCAGTACTTC. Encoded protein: CASSPPPDLAKNIQYF.

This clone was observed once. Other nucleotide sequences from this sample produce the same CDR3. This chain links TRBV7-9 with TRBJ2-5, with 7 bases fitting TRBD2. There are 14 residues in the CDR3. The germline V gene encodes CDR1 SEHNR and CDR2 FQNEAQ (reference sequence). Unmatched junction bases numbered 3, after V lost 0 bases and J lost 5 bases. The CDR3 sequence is CASSLAGGPETQYF. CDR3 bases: TGTGCCAGCAGCTTAGCGGGAGGGCCCGAGACCCAGTACTTC.

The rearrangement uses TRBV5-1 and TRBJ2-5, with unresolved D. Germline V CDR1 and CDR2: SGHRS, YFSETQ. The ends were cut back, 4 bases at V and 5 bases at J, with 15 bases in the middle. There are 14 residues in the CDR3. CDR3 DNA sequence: TGCGCCAGCAGCCCCTCCTCGGTGGAGGAGACCCAGTACTTC. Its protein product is CASSPSSVEETQYF.

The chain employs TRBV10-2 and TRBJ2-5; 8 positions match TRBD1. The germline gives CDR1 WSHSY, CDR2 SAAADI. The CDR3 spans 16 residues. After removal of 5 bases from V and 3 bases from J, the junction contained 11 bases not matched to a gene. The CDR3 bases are TGCGCCAGCAGTATTTCCACCGGGACAGGAAAAGAGACCCAGTACTTC. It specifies CASSISTGTGKETQYF.

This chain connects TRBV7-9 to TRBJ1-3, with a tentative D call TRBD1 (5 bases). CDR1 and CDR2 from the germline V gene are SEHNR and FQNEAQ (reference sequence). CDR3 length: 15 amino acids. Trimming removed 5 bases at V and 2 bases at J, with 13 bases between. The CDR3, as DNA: TGTGCCAGCAGCCCGGGGACTTTAGCTGGAAACACCATATATTTT. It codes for CASSPGTLAGNTIYF.

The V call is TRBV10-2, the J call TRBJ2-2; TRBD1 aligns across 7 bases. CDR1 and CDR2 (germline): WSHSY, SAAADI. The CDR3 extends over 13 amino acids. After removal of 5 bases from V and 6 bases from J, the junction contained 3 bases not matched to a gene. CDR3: CASSHGTAGELFF. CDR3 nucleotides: TGCGCCAGCAGTCACGGGACAGCCGGGGAGCTGTTTTTT.

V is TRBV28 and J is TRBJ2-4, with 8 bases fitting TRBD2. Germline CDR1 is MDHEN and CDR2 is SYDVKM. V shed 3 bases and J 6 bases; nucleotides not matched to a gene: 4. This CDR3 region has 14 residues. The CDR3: CASSLTGGANIQYF. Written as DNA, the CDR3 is TGTGCCAGCAGTTTGACCGGGGGGGCAAACATTCAGTACTTC.

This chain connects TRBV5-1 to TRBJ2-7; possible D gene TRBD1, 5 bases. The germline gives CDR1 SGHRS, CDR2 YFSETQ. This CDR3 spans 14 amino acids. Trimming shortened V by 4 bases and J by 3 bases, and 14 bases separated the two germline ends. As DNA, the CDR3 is TGCGCCAGCAGCCTAGGGGTAGTAAACTACGAGCAGTACTTC. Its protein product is CASSLGVVNYEQYF.